These 9 T cell receptor beta chains came from one sample sequenced in a study of blood T cell repertoires in COVID-19. Measured with immunoSEQ multiplex PCR; TCRdb has only the in-frame clones, and not every one. The sample contains some 70,000 clones, 70% to 90% of which appear only once. The sequenced material came from PBMCs or T cells enriched from blood (not recorded which). The receptor source for this set is a woman aged 40 to 50 who had recovered from COVID-19.

The gene calls are TRBV4-1 and TRBJ1-4; no firm D call. This CDR3 spans 16 amino acids. CDR1 is MGHRA, CDR2 YSYEKL, per germline. The germline V and J ends were trimmed by 1 base and 8 bases, with 17 bases remaining between them. The CDR3 reads CASSQVLAGKGEKLFF. The CDR3 coding sequence is TGCGCCAGCAGCCAAGTTCTGGCGGGGAAAGGCGAAAAACTGTTTTTT.

The rearrangement links TRBV11-2 to TRBJ1-1; D is perhaps TRBD1 (5 bases). Germline V gives CDR1 SGHAT, CDR2 FQNNGV. CDR3 length equals 15 residues. Trimming stripped 0 bases from V and 1 base from J, with 9 bases between. Here the CDR3 reads CASSLEGRGNTEAFF. CDR3 DNA: TGTGCCAGCAGCTTAGAGGGTAGGGGGAACACTGAAGCTTTCTTT.

The V call is TRBV3-1 (or the pseudogene TRBV3-2), the J call TRBJ1-1, with D unclear. Trimming stripped 1 base from V and 7 bases from J, with 7 bases between. The CDR3 consists of 12 residues. The germline CDR1 and CDR2 sequences are LGHDT and YNNKEL (reference sequence). The CDR3: CASSQVGSEAFF. In DNA, the CDR3 is TGTGCCAGCAGCCAAGTCGGGAGTGAAGCTTTCTTT.

In this sample, this clone turned up a few times. V and J are TRBV3-1 (or the pseudogene TRBV3-2) and TRBJ2-7; 9 bases align to TRBD2. The germline V gene has CDR1 LGHDT and CDR2 YNNKEL (reference sequence). Trimming cost V 1 base and J 3 bases; bases outside gene matches: 4. This CDR3 spans 15 amino acids. CDR3 sequence (DNA): TGTGCCAGCAGCCAAGGGGCTAGCGGGGTCTACGAGCAGTACTTC. Its translation: CASSQGASGVYEQYF.

The genes are TRBV6-6 and TRBJ1-5; 10 bases match TRBD1. Germline loops: CDR1 MNHNY, CDR2 SVGAGI (reference sequence). This CDR3 contains 15 residues. With V trimmed by 6 bases and J by 4 bases, 6 bases remained unmatched. The CDR3 here is CASSNDRGPNQPQHF. The CDR3 DNA reads TGTGCCAGCAGCAACGACAGGGGGCCTAATCAGCCCCAGCATTTT.

The CDR3 spells CASTSSPLLAGVSYNEQFF. CDR3 sequence (DNA): TGTGCCAGCACCTCTAGCCCCTTACTAGCGGGGGTATCCTACAATGAGCAGTTCTTC. The rearrangement uses TRBV7-2 and TRBJ2-1; TRBD2 aligns across 11 bases. The V gene's germline CDR1 is SGHTA and CDR2 FQGNSA. After removal of 7 bases from V and 1 base from J, the junction contained 15 bases not matched to a gene. CDR3 size: 19 residues.

The CDR3 loop is CASGLGTGEIETQYF. CDR3 nucleotide sequence: TGTGCTAGTGGTTTGGGGACGGGAGAGATTGAGACCCAGTACTTC. The genes are TRBV12-5 and TRBJ2-5; D is possibly TRBD2 (6 bases). CDR3 length: 15 amino acids. The ends were cut back, 1 base at V and 5 bases at J, with 14 bases in the middle. Per the germline V gene, CDR1 is LGHNT and CDR2 is FRNRAP.

The chain has TRBV11-3 and TRBJ2-1, with 11 bases identical to TRBD2. V shed 3 bases and J 4 bases; nucleotides not matched to a gene: 2. The CDR3 is 15 residues long. Looked up from germline, CDR1 is SGHNT and CDR2 is YENEEA. The CDR3 protein is CASSFSGGAYNEQFF. CDR3 DNA sequence: TGTGCCAGCAGCTTTAGCGGGGGGGCGTACAATGAGCAGTTCTTC.

This clone was found once. The chain uses TRBV13 and TRBJ2-7; a weak D match, TRBD1 (6 bases). This CDR3 comprises 13 residues. Trimming took 3 bases from V and 5 from J, leaving 11 bases between them. Germline V gives CDR1 PRHDT, CDR2 FYEKMQ (reference sequence). CDR3 in amino acids: CASSFSRGDEQYF. In DNA, the CDR3 is TGTGCCAGCAGCTTTAGCAGGGGTGACGAGCAGTACTTC.